The 2 T cell receptor beta chains below were found in one sample sequenced in a study of T cells after yellow fever vaccination. TCRdb redid the calling of the 5' RACE reads with MiXCR, one entry per CDR3 protein. The sample lists more than 90,000 distinct CDR3 sequences, roughly 8.4% seen once, with about 25% in the top ten. Here the sequenced sample was CD8+ T cells sorted from PBMCs, taken 45 days after the yellow fever booster vaccination. The source of these receptors is a man aged 30-40 years who received the YFV17D yellow fever vaccine.

This clonotype was detected a few times. The genes are TRBV24-1 and TRBJ2-2, with D unclear. The V gene's germline CDR1 is KGHDR and CDR2 SFDVKD. V gave up 3 bases and J gave up 7 bases, with 8 bases separating them. The CDR3 extends over 13 amino acids. CDR3 loop: CATSDPDGGELFF. The CDR3 nucleotides read TGTGCCACCAGTGATCCGGACGGCGGGGAGCTGTTTTTT.

This rearrangement joins TRBV12-3 or TRBV12-4 to TRBJ1-5; a weak D match, TRBD1 (5 bases). The CDR3 has 12 residues. The V gene lost 7 bases and the J gene lost 7 bases, with 11 bases spanning the gap. The DNA for the CDR3 is TGTGCCAGCAAGATCGGGGGACAGCCCCAGCATTTT. It encodes CASKIGGQPQHF.